This T cell receptor beta chain was profiled in a study of blood T cell repertoires in COVID-19. About the research overall: The cDNA or gDNA used as material had been derived from T cells, B-cell-depleted T cells, or PBMCs.

Original handling: The assay estimated nucleated cells by amplifying reference gene primers. Here immunoSEQ multiplex PCR was the method, and the copy in TCRdb shows in-frame clones only, minus some. V and J calls and clone size are those listed in that table; D and trimming were worked out from the DNA. In the table there are 75,000 to 80,000 clones, about nine tenths of which are singletons. The source is a human donor in a cohort sampled during active COVID-19. The sequencing input was peripheral blood.

CDR3 nucleotides: TGCAGGGGGGGGTCAGGGCACGAGCAGTACTTC. Translating it yields CRGGSGHEQYF. The chain links TRBV20-1 to TRBJ2-7; 7 nucleotides align to TRBD2. Germline CDR1 and CDR2: DFQATT and SNEGSKA (reference sequence). This CDR3 has 11 residues.